This TCR beta chain was retrieved from a study of blood T cell repertoires in COVID-19 (dated by TCRdb to the early 2020s). With regard to the full study: The collaborator samples originated in the United States, Italy and Spain and spanned the acute and convalescent phases of COVID-19. The prospective study material was composed of cDNA or gDNA derived from T cells, B-cell-depleted T cells, or PBMCs. The dataset comprised deeply sampled blood TCRbeta repertoires from subjects exposed to, actively infected with, or recovered from COVID-19. The repertoires were released in a freely available public database meant as a resource for research on the immune response to SARS-CoV-2. The samples were drawn from the first 160 participants of the ongoing ImmuneRACE study and from roughly 1,300 subjects provided by 6 global collaborators. The sample metadata nearly always contained a de-identified subject ID, COVID-19 status, age in years and sex. Where available, HLA class I and class II types were obtained from metadata supplied by the sample provider rather than from assay-based typing. Study-wide conclusions, independent of this receptor: The amount of clinical and demographic metadata varied by source and participant and was provided uncurated.

Looking up the germline V gene yields CDR1 SQVTM and CDR2 ANQGSEA. V is reduced by 4 bases and J by 1 base, leaving a spacing of 8 bases between them. The CDR3 holds 12 amino acids from the cysteine to the phenylalanine. CDR3 DNA is the only sequence kept; it has 36 bases, read in frame from the first base. Samples from volunteer blood donors who had recovered from COVID-19 were contributed by a second Seattle source. Whole blood was collected in K2EDTA tubes by collaborating institutions according to the institutions' own protocols. For TCRbeta analysis, collaborators shipped samples in one of three forms: frozen whole blood, isolated PBMCs, or DNA extracted from either of those sample types. As regards this clone: Which antigen it targets is not known. Base qualities are not provided; no much larger clone lies one nucleotide away. The same CDR3 arises from other DNA sequences in this sample as well.

TCRbeta CDR3 regions were amplified from genomic DNA using the immunoSEQ Assay, a bias-controlled multiplex PCR. The published analysis was carried out like this. The number of nucleated cells in each sample was estimated from the amplification of reference gene primers within the assay. To quantify the absolute abundance of each unique TCRbeta CDR3 rearrangement, sequence reads were collapsed and filtered. For each sample, productive Simpson clonality was calculated as the square root of Simpson's diversity index across productive rearrangements. In its TCRdb copy, this immuneACCESS table keeps in-frame sequences only and misses some clones. Where compared with another copy, unresolved V genes explain less than half of these, and the others have no known cause. That table gives V, J and clone size, and the DNA gave D and trimming. The sample table lists approximately 280,000 clones, around 85% of them with a count of one. The ten largest account for about 1.9% of the sample.

The sequence came from a woman aged 25-40 years who had recovered from COVID-19. Material: peripheral blood. This chain joins TRBV29-1 to TRBJ2-7; no D segment can be confidently identified. The CDR3 reads CSVGGASYEQYF. The DNA sequence reads TGCAGCGTTGGTGGAGCTTCCTACGAGCAGTACTTC.